The source of this T cell receptor beta chain is a study of T cell responses to AZD1222 COVID-19 vaccine. Regarding the study as a whole: Vaccine-associated CD4 TCRs ranged over spike, dominating at 160-218 and 743-854.

Notes on this clone: Its antigen remains unidentified.

Method: immunoSEQ multiplex PCR; TCRdb's copy keeps in-frame clones and lacks some. The data hold about 46,000 clones, with roughly 89% observed a single time. CDR1 MNHEY and CDR2 SVGEGT come from the germline V gene. Trimming shortened V by 0 bases and J by 1 base, and 9 bases separated the two germline ends. The CDR3 contains 15 residues. The TCR originated in an adult who received the AZD1222 COVID-19 vaccine. The sample here was peripheral blood, taken 28 days after the second AZD1222 dose. V gene TRBV6-2 or TRBV6-3 combines with J gene TRBJ1-1; D remains ambiguous. The CDR3 reads CASSYSSEGNTEAFF. For the CDR3, the DNA is TGTGCCAGCAGTTACTCTTCGGAGGGGAACACTGAAGCTTTCTTT.